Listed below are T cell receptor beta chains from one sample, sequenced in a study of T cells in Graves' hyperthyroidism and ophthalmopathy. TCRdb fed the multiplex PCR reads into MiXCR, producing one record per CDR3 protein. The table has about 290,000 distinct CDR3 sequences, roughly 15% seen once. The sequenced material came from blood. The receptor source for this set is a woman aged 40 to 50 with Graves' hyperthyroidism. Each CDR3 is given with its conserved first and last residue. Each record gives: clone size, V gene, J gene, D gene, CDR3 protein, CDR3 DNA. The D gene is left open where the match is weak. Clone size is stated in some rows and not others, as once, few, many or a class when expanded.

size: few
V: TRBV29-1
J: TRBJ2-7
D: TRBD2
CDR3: CSVEDSAGGLGPYEQYF
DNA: TGCAGCGTTGAAGATTCCGCGGGGGGACTAGGACCCTACGAGCAGTACTTC

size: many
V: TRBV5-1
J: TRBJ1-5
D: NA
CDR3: CASSLSGEQPQHF
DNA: TGCGCCAGCAGCTTGTCAGGGGAACAGCCCCAGCATTTT

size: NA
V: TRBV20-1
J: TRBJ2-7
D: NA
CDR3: CSARDAGGTYEQYF
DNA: TGCAGTGCTAGAGACGCAGGGGGGACCTACGAGCAGTACTTC

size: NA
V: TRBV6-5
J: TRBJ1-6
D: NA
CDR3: CASSYSHNSPLHF
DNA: TGTGCCAGCAGTTACTCCCATAATTCACCCCTCCACTTT

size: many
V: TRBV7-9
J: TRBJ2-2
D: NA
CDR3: CASSPAQRGELFF
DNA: TGTGCCAGCAGCCCCGCCCAGCGAGGGGAGCTGTTTTTT

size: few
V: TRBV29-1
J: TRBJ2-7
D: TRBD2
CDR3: CSVEGGTSGPPYEQYF
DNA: TGCAGCGTTGAAGGGGGGACTAGCGGGCCTCCCTACGAGCAGTACTTC

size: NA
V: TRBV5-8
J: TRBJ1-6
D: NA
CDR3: CASSRPGGGQGSPLHF
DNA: TGTGCCAGCAGCCGACCCGGGGGGGGGCAAGGTTCACCCCTCCACTTT

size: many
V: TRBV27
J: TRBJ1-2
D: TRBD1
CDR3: CASSPLDRINYGYTF
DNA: TGTGCCAGCAGTCCCCTGGACAGGATTAACTATGGCTACACCTTC

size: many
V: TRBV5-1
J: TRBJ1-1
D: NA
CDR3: CASSSRGGDGTEAFF
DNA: TGCGCCAGCAGCTCCCGGGGAGGGGATGGCACTGAAGCTTTCTTT

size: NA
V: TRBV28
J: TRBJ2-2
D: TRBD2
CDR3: CASSPRGGTATGELFF
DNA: TGTGCCAGCAGTCCCCGGGGGGGGACGGCAACCGGGGAGCTGTTTTTT

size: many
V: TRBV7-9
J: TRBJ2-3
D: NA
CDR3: CASSLKGPFSRTDTQYF
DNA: TGTGCCAGCAGCTTAAAGGGGCCCTTCAGCAGAACAGATACGCAGTATTTT

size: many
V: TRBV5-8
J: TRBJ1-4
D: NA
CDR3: CASDRGAGILGEKLFF
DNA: TGTGCCAGCGATCGAGGAGCGGGAATTCTGGGTGAAAAACTGTTTTTT

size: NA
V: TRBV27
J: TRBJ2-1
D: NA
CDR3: CASAPWVTNEQFF
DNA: TGTGCCAGCGCCCCCTGGGTGACCAATGAGCAGTTCTTC

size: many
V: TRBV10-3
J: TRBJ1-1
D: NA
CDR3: CAISEGAGWNTEAFF
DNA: TGTGCCATCAGTGAGGGGGCAGGGTGGAACACTGAAGCTTTCTTT

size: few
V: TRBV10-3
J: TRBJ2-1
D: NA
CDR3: CAISESTNNEQFF
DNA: TGTGCCATCAGTGAAAGCACGAACAATGAGCAGTTCTTC

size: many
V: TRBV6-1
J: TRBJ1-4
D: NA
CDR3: CASSESPQNNEKLFF
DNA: TGTGCCAGCAGTGAAAGCCCCCAGAATAATGAAAAACTGTTTTTT

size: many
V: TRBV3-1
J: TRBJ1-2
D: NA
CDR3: CASRPSGRVNYGYTF
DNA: TGTGCCAGCAGACCAAGCGGCAGGGTGAACTATGGCTACACCTTC

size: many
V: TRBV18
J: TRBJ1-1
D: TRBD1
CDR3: CASSSTGGETEAFF
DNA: TGTGCCAGCTCATCCACAGGGGGCGAGACTGAAGCTTTCTTT

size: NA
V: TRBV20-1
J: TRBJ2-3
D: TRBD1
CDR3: CSARAVTTGVRTDTQYF
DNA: TGCAGTGCTAGAGCGGTGACGACAGGGGTGCGGACAGATACGCAGTATTTT

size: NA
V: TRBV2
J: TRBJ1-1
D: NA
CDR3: CASTDLREYTEAFF
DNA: TGTGCCAGCACTGACCTCCGGGAGTACACTGAAGCTTTCTTT

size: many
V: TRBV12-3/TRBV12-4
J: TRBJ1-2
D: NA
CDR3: CASSPGRNYGYTF
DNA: TGTGCCAGCAGCCCCGGGCGTAACTATGGCTACACCTTC

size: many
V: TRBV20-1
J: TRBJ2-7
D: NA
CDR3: CSASRQEHEQYF
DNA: TGCAGTGCTAGTAGACAGGAACACGAGCAGTACTTC

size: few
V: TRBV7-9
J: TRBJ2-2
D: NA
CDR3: CASAYAGAITGELFF
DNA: TGTGCCAGCGCTTACGCAGGGGCTATCACCGGGGAGCTGTTTTTT

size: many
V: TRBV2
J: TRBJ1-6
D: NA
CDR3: CASSDRNRDNSPLHF
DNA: TGTGCCAGCAGTGACCGAAACAGGGACAATTCACCCCTCCACTTT

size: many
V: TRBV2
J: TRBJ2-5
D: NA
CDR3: CASSDWLQETQYF
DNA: TGTGCCAGCAGTGATTGGCTGCAAGAGACCCAGTACTTC

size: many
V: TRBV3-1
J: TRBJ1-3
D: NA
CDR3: CASSQAGGRGNTIYF
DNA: TGTGCCAGCAGCCAAGCGGGGGGGCGTGGAAACACCATATATTTT

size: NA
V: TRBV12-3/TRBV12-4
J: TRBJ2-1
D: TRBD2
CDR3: CASRLRGTSTNNEQFF
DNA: TGTGCCAGCAGATTGCGGGGGACTAGCACCAACAATGAGCAGTTCTTC

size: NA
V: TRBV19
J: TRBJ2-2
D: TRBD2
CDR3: CASNKGLAGGNPTGELFF
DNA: TGTGCCAGTAATAAGGGACTAGCGGGAGGTAACCCCACCGGGGAGCTGTTTTTT

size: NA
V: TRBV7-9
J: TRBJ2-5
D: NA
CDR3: CASRGMDQQETQYF
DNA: TGTGCCAGCAGAGGTATGGATCAGCAAGAGACCCAGTACTTC

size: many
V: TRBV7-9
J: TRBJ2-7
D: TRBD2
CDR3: CASSQTSAGEQYF
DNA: TGTGCCAGCAGCCAGACTAGCGCTGGCGAGCAGTACTTC

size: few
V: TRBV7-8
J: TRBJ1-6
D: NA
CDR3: CASSLVGSGSPLHF
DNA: TGTGCCAGCAGCTTAGTTGGTTCTGGATCACCCCTCCACTTT

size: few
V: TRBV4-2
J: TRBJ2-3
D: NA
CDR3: CASSQAGSTDTQYF
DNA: TGTGCCAGCAGCCAAGCGGGGAGCACAGATACGCAGTATTTT

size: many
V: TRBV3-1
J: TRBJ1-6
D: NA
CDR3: CASSHREDSPLHF
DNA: TGTGCCAGCAGCCACAGGGAAGATTCACCCCTCCACTTT

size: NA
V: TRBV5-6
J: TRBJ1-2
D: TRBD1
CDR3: CASIQARGSYGYTF
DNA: TGTGCCAGCATCCAAGCCAGGGGGAGTTATGGCTACACCTTC

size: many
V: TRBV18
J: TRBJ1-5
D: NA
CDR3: CASSEGTSSNQPQHF
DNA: TGTGCCAGCTCAGAAGGGACATCTAGCAATCAGCCCCAGCATTTT

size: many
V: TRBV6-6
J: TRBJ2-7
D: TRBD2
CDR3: CASSYQTSGYEQYF
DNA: TGTGCCAGCAGTTACCAGACTAGCGGCTACGAGCAGTACTTC

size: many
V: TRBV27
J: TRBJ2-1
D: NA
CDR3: CASSLQPGRIKNEQFF
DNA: TGTGCCAGCAGTTTACAACCGGGACGGATTAAAAATGAGCAGTTCTTC

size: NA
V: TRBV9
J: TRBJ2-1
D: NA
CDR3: CASSGRILNEQFF
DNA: TGTGCCAGCAGCGGAAGAATACTTAATGAGCAGTTCTTC

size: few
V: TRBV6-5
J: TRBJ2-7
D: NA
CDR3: CASSYSRSRSYEQYF
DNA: TGTGCCAGCAGTTACTCTCGTTCCAGGAGCTACGAGCAGTACTTC

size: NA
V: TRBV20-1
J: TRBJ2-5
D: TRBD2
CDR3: CSARLAGEETQYF
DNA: TGCAGTGCTCGTCTAGCGGGAGAAGAGACCCAGTACTTC

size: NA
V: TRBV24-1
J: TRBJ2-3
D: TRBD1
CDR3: CATSRMEGGADTQYF
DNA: TGTGCCACCAGTCGGATGGAAGGGGGCGCGGATACGCAGTATTTT

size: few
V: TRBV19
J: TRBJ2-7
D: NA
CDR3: CASSRGEAYEQYF
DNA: TGTGCCAGTAGCCGGGGTGAGGCCTACGAGCAGTACTTC

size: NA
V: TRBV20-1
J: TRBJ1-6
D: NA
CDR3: CSARVNEVSPLHF
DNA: TGCAGTGCTAGAGTAAACGAAGTGTCACCCCTCCACTTT

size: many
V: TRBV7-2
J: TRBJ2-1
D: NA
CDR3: CASSLEVASNNEQFF
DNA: TGTGCCAGCAGCTTAGAAGTTGCTAGCAACAATGAGCAGTTCTTC

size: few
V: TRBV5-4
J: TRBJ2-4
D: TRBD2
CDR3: CASSSRTSGTRNIQYF
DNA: TGTGCCAGCAGCTCAAGGACTAGCGGGACGAGGAACATTCAGTACTTC

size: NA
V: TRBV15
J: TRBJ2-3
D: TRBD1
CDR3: CATSREVRGQGNTQYF
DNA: TGTGCCACCAGCAGAGAGGTCAGGGGGCAAGGGAATACGCAGTATTTT

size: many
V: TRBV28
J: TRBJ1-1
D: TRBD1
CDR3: CASRKAFRDRSGANTEAFF
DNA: TGTGCCAGCAGAAAGGCCTTTCGGGACAGGTCGGGGGCGAACACTGAAGCTTTCTTT

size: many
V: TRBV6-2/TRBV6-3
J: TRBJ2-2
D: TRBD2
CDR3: CASSGTINTGELFF
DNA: TGTGCCAGCTCCGGGACTATCAACACCGGGGAGCTGTTTTTT

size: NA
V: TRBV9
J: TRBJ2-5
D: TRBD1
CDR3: CASSADTGGGETQYF
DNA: TGTGCCAGCAGCGCGGACACAGGGGGCGGGGAGACCCAGTACTTC

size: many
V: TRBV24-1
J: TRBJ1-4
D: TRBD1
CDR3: CATSDPGGTGNEKLFF
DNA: TGTGCCACCAGTGATCCGGGGGGGACAGGGAATGAAAAACTGTTTTTT